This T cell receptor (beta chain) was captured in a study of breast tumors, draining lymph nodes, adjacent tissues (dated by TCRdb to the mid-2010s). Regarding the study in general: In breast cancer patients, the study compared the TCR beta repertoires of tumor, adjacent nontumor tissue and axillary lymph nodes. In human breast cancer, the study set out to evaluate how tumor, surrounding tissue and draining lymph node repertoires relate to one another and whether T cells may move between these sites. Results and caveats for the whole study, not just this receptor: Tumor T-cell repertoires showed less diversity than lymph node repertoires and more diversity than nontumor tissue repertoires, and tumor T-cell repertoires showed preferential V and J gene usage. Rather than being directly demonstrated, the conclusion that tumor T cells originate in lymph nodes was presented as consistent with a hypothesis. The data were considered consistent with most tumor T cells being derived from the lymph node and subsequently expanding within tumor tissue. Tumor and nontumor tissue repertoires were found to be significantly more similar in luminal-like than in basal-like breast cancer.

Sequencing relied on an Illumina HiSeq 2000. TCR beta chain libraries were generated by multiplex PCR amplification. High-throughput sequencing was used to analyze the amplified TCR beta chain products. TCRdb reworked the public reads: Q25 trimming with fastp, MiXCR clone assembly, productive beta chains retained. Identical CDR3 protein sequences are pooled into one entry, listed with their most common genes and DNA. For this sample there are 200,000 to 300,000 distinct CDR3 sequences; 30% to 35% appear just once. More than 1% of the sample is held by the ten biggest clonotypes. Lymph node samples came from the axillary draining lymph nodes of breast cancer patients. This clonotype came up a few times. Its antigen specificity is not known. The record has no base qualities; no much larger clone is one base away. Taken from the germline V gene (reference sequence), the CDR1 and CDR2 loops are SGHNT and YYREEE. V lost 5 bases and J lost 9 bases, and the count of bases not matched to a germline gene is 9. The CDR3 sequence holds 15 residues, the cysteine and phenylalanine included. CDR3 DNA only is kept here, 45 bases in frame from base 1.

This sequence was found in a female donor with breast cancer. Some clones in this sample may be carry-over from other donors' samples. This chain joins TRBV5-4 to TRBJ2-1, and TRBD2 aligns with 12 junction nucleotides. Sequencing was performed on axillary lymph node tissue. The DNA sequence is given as TGTGCCAGCAGTTCGCTAGGACTAGCGGGATCTGAGCAGTTCTTC. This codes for CASSSLGLAGSEQFF.